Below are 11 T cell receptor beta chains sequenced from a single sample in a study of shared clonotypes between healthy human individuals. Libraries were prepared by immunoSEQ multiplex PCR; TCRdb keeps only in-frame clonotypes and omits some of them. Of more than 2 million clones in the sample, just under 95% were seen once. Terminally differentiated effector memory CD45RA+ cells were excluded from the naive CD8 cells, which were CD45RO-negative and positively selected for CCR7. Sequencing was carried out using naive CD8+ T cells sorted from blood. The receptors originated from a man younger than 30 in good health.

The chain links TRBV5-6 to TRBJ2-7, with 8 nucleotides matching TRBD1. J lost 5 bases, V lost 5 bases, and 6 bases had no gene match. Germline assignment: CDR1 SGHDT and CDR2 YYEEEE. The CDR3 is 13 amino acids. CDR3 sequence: CASRAGTGNEQYF. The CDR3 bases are TGTGCCAGCAGGGCGGGGACAGGCAACGAGCAGTACTTC.

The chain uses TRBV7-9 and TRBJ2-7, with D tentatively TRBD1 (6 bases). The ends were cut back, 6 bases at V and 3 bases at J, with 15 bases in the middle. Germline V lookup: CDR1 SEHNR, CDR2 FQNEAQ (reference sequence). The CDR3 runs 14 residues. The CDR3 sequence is CASSSGDTFYEQYF. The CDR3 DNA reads TGTGCCAGCAGTTCCGGGGACACATTCTACGAGCAGTACTTC.

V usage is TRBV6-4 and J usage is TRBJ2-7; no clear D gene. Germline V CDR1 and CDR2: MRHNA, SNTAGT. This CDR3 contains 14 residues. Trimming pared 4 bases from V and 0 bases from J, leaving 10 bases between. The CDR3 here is CASSASESSYEQYF. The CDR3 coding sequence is TGTGCCAGCAGTGCGTCGGAGAGCTCCTACGAGCAGTACTTC.

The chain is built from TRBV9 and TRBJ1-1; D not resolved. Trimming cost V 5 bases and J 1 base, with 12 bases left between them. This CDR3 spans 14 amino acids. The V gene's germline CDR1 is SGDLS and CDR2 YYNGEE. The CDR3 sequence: CASSRSTANTEAFF. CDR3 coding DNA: TGTGCCAGCAGTCGATCAACAGCGAACACTGAAGCTTTCTTT.

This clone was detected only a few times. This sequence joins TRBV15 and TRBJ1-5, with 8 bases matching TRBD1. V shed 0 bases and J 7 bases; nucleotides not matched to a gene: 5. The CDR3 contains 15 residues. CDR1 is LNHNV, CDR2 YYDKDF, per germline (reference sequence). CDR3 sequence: CATSRDLGQAQPQHF. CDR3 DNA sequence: TGTGCCACCAGCAGAGACCTGGGACAGGCCCAGCCCCAGCATTTT. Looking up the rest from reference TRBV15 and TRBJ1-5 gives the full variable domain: DAMVIQNPRYQVTQFGKPVTLSCSQTLNHNVMYWYQQKSSQAPKLLFHYYDKDFNNEADTPDNFQSRRPNTSFCFLDIRSPGLGDTAMYLCATSRDLGQAQPQHFGDGTRLSIL.

CDR3 protein: CASSQRGQDTQYF. CDR3 DNA: TGCGCCAGCAGCCAACGGGGGCAGGATACGCAGTATTTT. The chain employs TRBV4-3 and TRBJ2-3, with D perhaps matching TRBD1 or TRBD2 (6 bases each). V was shortened by 2 bases and J by 6 bases, with 9 bases between the two germline ends. CDR1 and CDR2 from the germline V gene are LGHNA and YSLEER. CDR3 length equals 13 residues.

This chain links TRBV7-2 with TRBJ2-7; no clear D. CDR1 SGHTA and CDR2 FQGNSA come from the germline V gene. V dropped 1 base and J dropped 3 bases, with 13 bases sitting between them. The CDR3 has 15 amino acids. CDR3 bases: TGTGCCAGCAGCTTAGGTGGCGAGAGGATCTACGAGCAGTACTTC. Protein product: CASSLGGERIYEQYF.

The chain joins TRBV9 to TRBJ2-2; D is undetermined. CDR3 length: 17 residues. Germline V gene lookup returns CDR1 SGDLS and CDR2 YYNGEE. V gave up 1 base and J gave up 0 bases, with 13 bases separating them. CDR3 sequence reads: CASSVPLDQANTGELFF. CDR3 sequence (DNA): TGTGCCAGCAGCGTACCCCTAGACCAAGCGAACACCGGGGAGCTGTTTTTT.

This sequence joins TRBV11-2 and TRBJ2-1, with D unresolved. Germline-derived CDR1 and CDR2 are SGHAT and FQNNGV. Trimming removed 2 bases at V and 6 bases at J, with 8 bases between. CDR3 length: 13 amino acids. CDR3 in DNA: TGTGCCAGCAGCTTACAAAGAGTCAATGAGCAGTTCTTC. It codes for CASSLQRVNEQFF.

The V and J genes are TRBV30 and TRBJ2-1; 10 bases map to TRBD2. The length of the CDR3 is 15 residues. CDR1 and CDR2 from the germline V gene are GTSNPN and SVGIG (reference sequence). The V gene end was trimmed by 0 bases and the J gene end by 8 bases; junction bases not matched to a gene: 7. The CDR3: CAWSVRLAGDDEQFF. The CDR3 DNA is TGTGCCTGGAGTGTAAGGCTAGCGGGAGATGATGAGCAGTTCTTC.

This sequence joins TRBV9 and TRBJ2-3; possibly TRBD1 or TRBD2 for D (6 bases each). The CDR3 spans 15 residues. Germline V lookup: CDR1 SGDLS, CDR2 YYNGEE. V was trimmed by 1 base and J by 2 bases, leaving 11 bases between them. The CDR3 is CASSVPGGPTDTQYF. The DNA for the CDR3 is TGTGCCAGCAGCGTACCCGGGGGCCCCACAGATACGCAGTATTTT.